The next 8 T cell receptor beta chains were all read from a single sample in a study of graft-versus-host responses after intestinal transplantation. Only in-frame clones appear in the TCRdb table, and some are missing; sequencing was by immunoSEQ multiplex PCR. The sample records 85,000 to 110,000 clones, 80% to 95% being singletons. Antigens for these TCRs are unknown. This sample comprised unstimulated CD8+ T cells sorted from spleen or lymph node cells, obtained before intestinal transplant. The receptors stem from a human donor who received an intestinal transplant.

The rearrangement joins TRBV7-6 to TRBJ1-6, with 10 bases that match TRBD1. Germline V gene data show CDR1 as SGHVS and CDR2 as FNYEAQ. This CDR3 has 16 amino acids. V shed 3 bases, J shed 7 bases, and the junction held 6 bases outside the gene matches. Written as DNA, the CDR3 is TGTGCCAGCAGCTTCCGGACAGGGGGGCTCAATTCACCCCTCCACTTT. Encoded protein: CASSFRTGGLNSPLHF.

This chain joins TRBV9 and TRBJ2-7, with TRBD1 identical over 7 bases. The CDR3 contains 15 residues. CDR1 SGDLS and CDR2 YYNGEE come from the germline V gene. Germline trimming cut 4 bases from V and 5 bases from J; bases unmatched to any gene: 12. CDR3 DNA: TGTGCCAGCAGCCCAACGACAGGGAATGCCAACGAGCAGTACTTC. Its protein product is CASSPTTGNANEQYF.

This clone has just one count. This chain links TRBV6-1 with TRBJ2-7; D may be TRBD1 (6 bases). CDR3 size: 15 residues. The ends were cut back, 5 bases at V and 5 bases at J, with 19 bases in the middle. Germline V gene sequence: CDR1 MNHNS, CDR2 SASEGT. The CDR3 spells CASSPHRGQSNEQYF. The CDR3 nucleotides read TGTGCCAGCAGTCCTCATCGTGGACAGTCAAACGAGCAGTACTTC.

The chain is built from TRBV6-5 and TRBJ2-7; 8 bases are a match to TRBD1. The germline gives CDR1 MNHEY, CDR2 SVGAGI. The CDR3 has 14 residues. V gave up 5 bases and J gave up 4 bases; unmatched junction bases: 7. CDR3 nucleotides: TGTGCCAGCAGTCCTCGACAGGGGAGGTACGAGCAGTACTTC. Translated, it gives CASSPRQGRYEQYF.

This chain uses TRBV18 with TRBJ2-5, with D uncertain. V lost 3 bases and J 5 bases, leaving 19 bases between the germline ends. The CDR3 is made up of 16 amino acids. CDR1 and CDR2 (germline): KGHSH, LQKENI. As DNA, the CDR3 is TGTGCCAGCTCACCGATAGGAGTATCTACGGTCGAGACCCAGTACTTC. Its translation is CASSPIGVSTVETQYF.

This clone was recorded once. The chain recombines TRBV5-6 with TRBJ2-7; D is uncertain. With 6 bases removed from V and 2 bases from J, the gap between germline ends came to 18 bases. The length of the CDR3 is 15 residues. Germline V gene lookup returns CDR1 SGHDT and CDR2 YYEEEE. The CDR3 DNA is TGTGCCAGCAACCTCTTAAAGGGTCCTACCTACGAGCAGTACTTC. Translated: CASNLLKGPTYEQYF.

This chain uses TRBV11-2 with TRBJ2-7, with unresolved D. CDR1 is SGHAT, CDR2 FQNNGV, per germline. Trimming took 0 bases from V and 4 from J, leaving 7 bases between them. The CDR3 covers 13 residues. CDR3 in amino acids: CASSLEDGYEQYF. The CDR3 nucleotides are TGTGCCAGCAGCTTAGAGGACGGGTACGAGCAGTACTTC.

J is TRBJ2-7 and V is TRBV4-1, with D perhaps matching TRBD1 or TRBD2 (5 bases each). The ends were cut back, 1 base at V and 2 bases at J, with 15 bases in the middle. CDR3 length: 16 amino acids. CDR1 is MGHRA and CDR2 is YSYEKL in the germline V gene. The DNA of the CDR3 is TGCGCCAGCAGCCAAGTTTACAGAGGGGCCCCCTACGAGCAGTACTTC. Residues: CASSQVYRGAPYEQYF.